This T cell receptor (beta chain) was identified during a study of blood T cell repertoires in COVID-19 (dated by TCRdb to between 2020 and 2021). For context, the study as a whole: Samples from collaborators originated in the United States, Italy and Spain and spanned both the acute and convalescent phases of COVID-19. The dataset comprised deeply sampled blood TCRbeta repertoires from subjects exposed to, actively infected with, or recovered from COVID-19. The material from the prospective study consisted of cDNA or gDNA derived from T cells, B-cell-depleted T cells, or PBMCs. HLA class I and class II types, where available, came from metadata supplied by the sample provider rather than from assay-based typing. The sample metadata nearly always contained a de-identified subject ID, COVID-19 status, age in years and sex. The repertoires were released in a freely available public database meant as a resource for research on the immune response to SARS-CoV-2. Samples came from the ongoing ImmuneRACE study (first 160 participants) plus 1,254 subjects from 6 global collaborators. What the authors observed across the whole study: The amount of clinical and demographic metadata varied by source and participant and was provided uncurated.

TCRbeta CDR3 regions were amplified from genomic DNA using the immunoSEQ Assay, a bias-controlled multiplex PCR. Regarding the original processing steps: The number of nucleated cells in each sample was estimated from the amplification of reference gene primers within the assay. Sequence reads were collapsed and filtered to measure the absolute abundance of every unique TCRbeta CDR3 rearrangement. For each sample, productive Simpson clonality was calculated as the square root of Simpson's diversity index across productive rearrangements. TCRdb limited this immuneACCESS table to in-frame rearrangements with V and J called. A share of clones is missing; checked studies link under half to unresolved V genes, and the rest is unexplained. For V, J and clone size, that table is used; D and trimming come from the DNA. The table for this sample lists 350,000 to 450,000 clones; approximately 86% of them were counted only once. The ten most abundant clones make up over 2.5% of the sample.

Whole blood was collected in K2EDTA tubes by collaborating institutions according to the institutions' own protocols. Collaborator samples were shipped for TCRbeta analysis as frozen whole blood, isolated PBMCs, or DNA extracted from either sample type. In the case of this clone: Its antigen remains undetermined. No qualities accompany the bases; no much larger clone lies one base away.

The CDR3 contains 12 residues, cysteine and phenylalanine counted. Just the 36-base CDR3 DNA is kept, in frame starting at base 1. V sheds 0 bases and J sheds 11 bases, leaving 11 bases between their ends. In the germline V gene (reference sequence), CDR1 corresponds to LGHDT and CDR2 to YNNKEL. The chain joins TRBV3-1 (or the pseudogene TRBV3-2) to TRBJ2-7; the D gene cannot be resolved reliably. The source material was peripheral blood. The clonotype comes from a human donor in a cohort sampled during active COVID-19. In nucleotide form, the sequence is TGTGCCAGCAGCCAAGATGAGGCTCCTGAGTACTTC. This sequence encodes CASSQDEAPEYF.